This TCR beta chain appears in the sequencing data of a study of T cell repertoires in cytomegalovirus infection. Looking at the study overall: Indications came from public TCR beta signatures; they pointed to CMV infection and to a matching HLA type. General observations from the study: Identification of carriers of CMV plus the relevant HLA was achieved through cumulative public TCR beta family frequency. Ex vivo responses were dominated by HLA-C-restricted CMV-specific TCR beta clonotypes.

At least ten counts were recorded for this clonotype. No antigen is known for it. TCRdb analysed the reads with MiXCR anew, one entry per CDR3 protein. The sample lists roughly 200,000 distinct CDR3 sequences, approximately 17% seen once, with less than 25% in the top ten. This CDR3 contains 18 residues. Looked up from germline, CDR1 is MDHEN and CDR2 is SYDVKM. V lost 7 bases and J 0 bases, leaving 25 bases between the germline ends. Sequenced material: CD8+ T cells from PBMCs. The source is a human donor in good health (CMV status not recorded). Some clones in this sample may be carry-over from other donors' samples. The chain joins TRBV28 to TRBJ2-7, with a tentative D call TRBD2 (6 bases). The CDR3 loop is CASTPTTWSGYSSYEQYF. The CDR3 nucleotides read TGTGCCAGCACCCCCACCACATGGAGCGGGTACAGCTCCTACGAGCAGTACTTC.